Described below is a single T cell receptor beta chain sequence and its context. What it binds is not known. TCRdb keeps only in-frame clones here, not all; method: immunoSEQ multiplex PCR. The sample consists of around 150,000 clones, under 95% of them appearing once. The data derive from a study of T cell responses to AZD1222 COVID-19 vaccine. Study conclusions and caveats: Clonal diversity may have been underestimated in mostly white British donors.

Trimming left V 1 base short and J 3 bases short, with 7 bases between. CDR3 length equals 12 residues. The germline CDR1 and CDR2 sequences are GTSNPN and SVGIG (reference sequence). The TCR comes from an adult who received the AZD1222 COVID-19 vaccine. The sample consisted of peripheral blood, taken 28 days after the second AZD1222 dose. The rearrangement joins TRBV30 to TRBJ2-7; either TRBD1 or TRBD2 may supply D (5 bases each). The CDR3 bases are TGTGCCTGGAGTGATGGGGGCTACGAGCAGTACTTC. Protein: CAWSDGGYEQYF.